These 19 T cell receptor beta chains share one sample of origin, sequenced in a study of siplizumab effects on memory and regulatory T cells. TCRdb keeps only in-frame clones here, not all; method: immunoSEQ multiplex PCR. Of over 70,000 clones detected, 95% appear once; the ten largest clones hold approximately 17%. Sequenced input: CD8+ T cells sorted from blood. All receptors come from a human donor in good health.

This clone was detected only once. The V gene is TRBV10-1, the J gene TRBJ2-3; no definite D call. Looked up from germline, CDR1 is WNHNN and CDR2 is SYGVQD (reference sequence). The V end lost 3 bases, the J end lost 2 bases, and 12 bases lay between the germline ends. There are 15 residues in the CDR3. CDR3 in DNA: TGCGCCAGCAGTGACCCAAAATTGGCCACAGATACGCAGTATTTT. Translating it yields CASSDPKLATDTQYF.

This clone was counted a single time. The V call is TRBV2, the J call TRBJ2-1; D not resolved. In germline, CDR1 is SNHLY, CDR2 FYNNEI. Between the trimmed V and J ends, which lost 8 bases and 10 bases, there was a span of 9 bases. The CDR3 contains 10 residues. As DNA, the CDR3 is TGTGCCAGCGTCGCCGCGGAGCAGTTCTTC. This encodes CASVAAEQFF.

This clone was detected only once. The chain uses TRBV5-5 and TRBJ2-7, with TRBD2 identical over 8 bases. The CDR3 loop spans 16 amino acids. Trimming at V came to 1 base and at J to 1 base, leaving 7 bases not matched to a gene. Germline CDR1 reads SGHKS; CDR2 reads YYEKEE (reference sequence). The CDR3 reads CASSLPAGDGSYEQYF. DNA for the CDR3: TGTGCCAGCAGCTTGCCAGCGGGAGATGGGTCCTACGAGCAGTACTTC.

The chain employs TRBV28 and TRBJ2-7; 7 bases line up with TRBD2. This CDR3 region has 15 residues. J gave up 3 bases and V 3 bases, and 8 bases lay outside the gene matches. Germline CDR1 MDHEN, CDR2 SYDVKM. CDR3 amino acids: CASSLAGGSIYEQYF. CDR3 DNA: TGTGCCAGCAGTTTGGCCGGCGGGAGCATCTACGAGCAGTACTTC. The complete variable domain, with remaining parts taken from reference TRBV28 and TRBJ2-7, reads DVKVTQSSRYLVKRTGEKVFLECVQDMDHENMFWYRQDPGLGLRLIYFSYDVKMKEKGDIPEGYSVSREKKERFSLILESASTNQTSMYLCASSLAGGSIYEQYFGPGTRLTVT.

The CDR3: CASRFKWRTSASGELFF. Here the CDR3 DNA reads TGTGCCAGCAGATTTAAGTGGAGGACTAGCGCCTCCGGGGAGCTGTTTTTT. The V call is TRBV21-1, the J call TRBJ2-2; the table gives TRBD2 as D, unverified against the DNA. TRBV21-1 is a pseudogene locus. CDR3 size: 17 residues.

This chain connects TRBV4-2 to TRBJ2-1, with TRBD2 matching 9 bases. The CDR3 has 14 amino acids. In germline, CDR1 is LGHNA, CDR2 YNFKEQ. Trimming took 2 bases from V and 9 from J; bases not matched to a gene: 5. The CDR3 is CASSQLAGVSEQFF. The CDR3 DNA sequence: TGTGCCAGCAGCCAATTAGCGGGAGTGAGTGAGCAGTTCTTC.

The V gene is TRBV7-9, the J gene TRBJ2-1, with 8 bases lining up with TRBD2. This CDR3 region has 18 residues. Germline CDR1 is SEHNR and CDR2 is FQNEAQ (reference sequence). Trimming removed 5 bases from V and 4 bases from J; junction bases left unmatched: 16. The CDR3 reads CASSPPNAPAGVYNEQFF. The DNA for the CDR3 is TGTGCCAGCAGCCCCCCCAACGCTCCAGCGGGAGTGTACAATGAGCAGTTCTTC. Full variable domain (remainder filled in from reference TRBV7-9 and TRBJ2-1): DTGVSQNPRHKITKRGQNVTFRCDPISEHNRLYWYRQTLGQGPEFLTYFQNEAQLEKSRLLSDRFSAERPKGSFSTLEIQRTEQGDSAMYLCASSPPNAPAGVYNEQFFGPGTRLTVL.

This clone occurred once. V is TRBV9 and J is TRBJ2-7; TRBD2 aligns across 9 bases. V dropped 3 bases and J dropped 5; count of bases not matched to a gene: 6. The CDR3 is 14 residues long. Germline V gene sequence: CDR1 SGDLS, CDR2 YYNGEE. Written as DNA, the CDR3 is TGTGCCAGCAGCGCCGCCGTAGCGGGAGACGAGCAGTACTTC. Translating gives CASSAAVAGDEQYF. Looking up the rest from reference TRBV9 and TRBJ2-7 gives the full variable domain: DSGVTQTPKHLITATGQRVTLRCSPRSGDLSVYWYQQSLDQGLQFLIQYYNGEERAKGNILERFSAQQFPDLHSELNLSSLELGDSALYFCASSAAVAGDEQYFGPGTRLTVT.

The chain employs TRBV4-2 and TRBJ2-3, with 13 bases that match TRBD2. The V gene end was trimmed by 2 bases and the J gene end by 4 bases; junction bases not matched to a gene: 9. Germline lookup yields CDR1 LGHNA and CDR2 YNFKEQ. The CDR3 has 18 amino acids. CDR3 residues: CASSQRNGLAGVADTQYF. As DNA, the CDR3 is TGTGCCAGCAGCCAACGTAACGGACTAGCGGGAGTAGCAGATACGCAGTATTTT.

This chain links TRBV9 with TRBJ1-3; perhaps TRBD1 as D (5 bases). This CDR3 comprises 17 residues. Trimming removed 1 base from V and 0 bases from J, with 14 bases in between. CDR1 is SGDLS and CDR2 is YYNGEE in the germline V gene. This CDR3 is CASSVLSGSGSGNTIYF. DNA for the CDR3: TGTGCCAGCAGCGTACTCTCAGGGTCGGGCTCTGGAAACACCATATATTTT.

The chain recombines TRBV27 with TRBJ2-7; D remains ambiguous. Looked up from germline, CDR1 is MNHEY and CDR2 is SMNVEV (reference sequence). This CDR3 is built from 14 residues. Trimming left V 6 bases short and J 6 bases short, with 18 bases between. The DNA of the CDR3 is TGTGCCAGCAGCCTCTCTTCTTATCTGGCCGAGCAGTACTTC. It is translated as CASSLSSYLAEQYF.

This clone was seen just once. The CDR3 coding sequence is TGCGCCAGCAGCCAAAGTGCCCGGGAGGGCGAGACCCAGTACTTC. This translates into CASSQSAREGETQYF. This chain connects TRBV4-1 to TRBJ2-5; 8 nucleotides line up with TRBD2. This CDR3 spans 15 amino acids. Germline values: CDR1 MGHRA, CDR2 YSYEKL. J gave up 5 bases and V 2 bases, and 7 bases lay outside the gene matches.

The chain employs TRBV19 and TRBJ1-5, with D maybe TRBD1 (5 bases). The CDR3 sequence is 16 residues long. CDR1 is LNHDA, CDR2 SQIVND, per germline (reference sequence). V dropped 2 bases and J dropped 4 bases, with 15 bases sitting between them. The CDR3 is CASSISGRGLNQPQHF. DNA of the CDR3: TGTGCCAGTAGTATAAGCGGGCGGGGCTTGAATCAGCCCCAGCATTTT.

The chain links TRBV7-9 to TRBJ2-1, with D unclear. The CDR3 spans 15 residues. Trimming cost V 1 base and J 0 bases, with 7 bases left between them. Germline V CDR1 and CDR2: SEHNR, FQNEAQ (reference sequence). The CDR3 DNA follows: TGTGCCAGCAGCTTAGTCATTAGCTCCTACAATGAGCAGTTCTTC. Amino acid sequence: CASSLVISSYNEQFF.

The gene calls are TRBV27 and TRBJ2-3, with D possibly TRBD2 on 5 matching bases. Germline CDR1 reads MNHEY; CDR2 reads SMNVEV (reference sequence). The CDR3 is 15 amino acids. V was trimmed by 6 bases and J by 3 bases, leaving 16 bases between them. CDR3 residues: CASRFGRGITDTQYF. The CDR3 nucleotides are TGTGCCAGCAGGTTCGGACGAGGGATAACAGATACGCAGTATTTT.

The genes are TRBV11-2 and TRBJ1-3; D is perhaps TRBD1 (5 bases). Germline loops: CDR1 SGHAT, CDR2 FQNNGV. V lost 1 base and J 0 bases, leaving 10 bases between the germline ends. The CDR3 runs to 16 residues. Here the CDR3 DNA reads TGTGCCAGCAGCTTAGTAGCTAGGGGCTCTGGAAACACCATATATTTT. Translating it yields CASSLVARGSGNTIYF.

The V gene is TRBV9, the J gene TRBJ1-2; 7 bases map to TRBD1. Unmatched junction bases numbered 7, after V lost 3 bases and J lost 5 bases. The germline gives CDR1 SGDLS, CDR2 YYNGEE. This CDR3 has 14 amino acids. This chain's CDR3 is CASSESGGGYGYTF. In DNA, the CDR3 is TGTGCCAGCAGCGAATCAGGGGGAGGGTATGGCTACACCTTC. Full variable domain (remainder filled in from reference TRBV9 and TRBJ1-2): DSGVTQTPKHLITATGQRVTLRCSPRSGDLSVYWYQQSLDQGLQFLIQYYNGEERAKGNILERFSAQQFPDLHSELNLSSLELGDSALYFCASSESGGGYGYTFGSGTRLTVV.

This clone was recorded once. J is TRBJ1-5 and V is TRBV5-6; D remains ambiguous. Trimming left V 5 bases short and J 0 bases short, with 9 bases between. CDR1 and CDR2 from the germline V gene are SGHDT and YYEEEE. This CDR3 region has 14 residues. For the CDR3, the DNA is TGTGCCAGCAGTCAGTATACTAGCAATCAGCCCCAGCATTTT. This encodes CASSQYTSNQPQHF.

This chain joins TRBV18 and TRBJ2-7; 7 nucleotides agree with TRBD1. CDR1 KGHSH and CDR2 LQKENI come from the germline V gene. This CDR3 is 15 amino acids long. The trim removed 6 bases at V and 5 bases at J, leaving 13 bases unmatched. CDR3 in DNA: TGTGCCAGCTCTCCCCCGGGACAGTCTTTCAACGAGCAGTACTTC. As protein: CASSPPGQSFNEQYF.